The sequence of this T cell receptor beta chain was determined in a study of cytomegalovirus exposure and HLA in healthy donors. General observations from the study: By a later analysis, the bulk of CMV-associated TCR beta chains appeared HLA-restricted. As a later analysis showed, a missense DCLRE1C variant was linked to trimming of TCR beta V- and J-genes.

V was cut by 2 bases and J by 6 bases, with 7 bases left in between. Germline V gene data show CDR1 as MRHNA and CDR2 as SNTAGT. The CDR3 has 13 amino acids. Primers: 60 Vbeta forward and 13 Jbeta reverse. Profiling relied on immunoSEQ multiplex PCR, and the TCRdb table lists in-frame clones only, not all of them. The table has some 64,000 clones, 70% to 90% seen once. With respect to this clone: Its matching antigen is unknown.

The sequenced material came from PBMCs. The chain links TRBV6-4 to TRBJ2-2; D not resolved. This TCR was sampled from a man aged 25-40 years in good health and CMV-seropositive. The CDR3 region is CASSDEDAGELFF. The DNA for the CDR3 is TGTGCCAGCAGTGACGAGGATGCCGGGGAGCTGTTTTTT.